Listed below are T cell receptor beta chains from one sample, sequenced in a study of T cell repertoires in cytomegalovirus infection. These receptors have no identified antigens. TCRdb passed the reads through MiXCR, listing each CDR3 protein once. The profile shows 700,000 to 850,000 distinct CDR3 sequences, approximately 29% of them singletons. Here the sequenced sample was cultured CD8+ T cells from PBMCs, taken from culture after CMV antigen stimulation. Receptor source: a human donor in good health (CMV status not recorded). Some clones in this sample may be carry-over from other donors' samples. Each CDR3 is given with its conserved first and last residue. Fields, in order: V gene, clone size, J gene, D gene, CDR3 DNA, CDR3 protein. D genes are given only for firm matches. Size values are once, few and many counts, or a class for expanded clones, and some rows have none.

TRBV19	-	TRBJ2-1	-	TGTGCCAGTAGTTCACAGGGTTACGGCTCCTACAATGAGCAGTTCTTC	CASSSQGYGSYNEQFF
TRBV7-4	few	TRBJ2-7	-	TGTGCCAGCAGCCCACTGGGCCAGAGGGACTCCTACGAGCAGTACTTC	CASSPLGQRDSYEQYF
TRBV7-2	many	TRBJ2-2	TRBD1	TGTGCCAGCAGCGCACCGGGACAGGGGGCAGACACCGGGGAGCTGTTTTTT	CASSAPGQGADTGELFF
TRBV11-2	few	TRBJ1-2	-	TGTGCCAGCAGCTTAGGGGGGCGGGCCCCAACCTTC	CASSLGGRAPTF
TRBV6-5	-	TRBJ1-6	-	TGTGCCAGCAGTTATCAGGGAGGCTATAATTCACCCCTCCACTTT	CASSYQGGYNSPLHF
TRBV2	few	TRBJ1-4	TRBD1	TGTGCCAGCAGCGCAGGGACAGGGGCATCTAATGAAAAACTGTTTTTT	CASSAGTGASNEKLFF
TRBV19	-	TRBJ1-1	-	TGTGCCAGTAAGATGGGGGGTACTGAAGCTTTCTTT	CASKMGGTEAFF
TRBV7-6	few	TRBJ1-4	-	TGTGCCAGCAGCCCAGCGGACAGTCGGGAAAAACTGTTTTTT	CASSPADSREKLFF
TRBV28	-	TRBJ2-1	TRBD2	TGTGCCAGCAGTTTAATGCTACTAGCGGACTCCTACAATGAGCAGTTCTTC	CASSLMLLADSYNEQFF
TRBV6-6	few	TRBJ1-2	-	TGTGCCAGCAGTTACTCGAAGTACCAGGGTAACTATGGCTACACCTTC	CASSYSKYQGNYGYTF
TRBV2	-	TRBJ1-6	-	TGTGCCAGCAGTGAAGTTTACAGTTATAATTCACCCCTCCACTTT	CASSEVYSYNSPLHF
TRBV7-4	-	TRBJ2-3	-	TGTGCCAGCAGCTTAAAAGGGGCGGCTTCAGATACGCAGTATTTT	CASSLKGAASDTQYF
TRBV4-1	-	TRBJ2-3	TRBD2	TGCGCCAGCAGCCAAGAGGCCGCTAGCGGGTTTTTGGATACGCAGTATTTT	CASSQEAASGFLDTQYF